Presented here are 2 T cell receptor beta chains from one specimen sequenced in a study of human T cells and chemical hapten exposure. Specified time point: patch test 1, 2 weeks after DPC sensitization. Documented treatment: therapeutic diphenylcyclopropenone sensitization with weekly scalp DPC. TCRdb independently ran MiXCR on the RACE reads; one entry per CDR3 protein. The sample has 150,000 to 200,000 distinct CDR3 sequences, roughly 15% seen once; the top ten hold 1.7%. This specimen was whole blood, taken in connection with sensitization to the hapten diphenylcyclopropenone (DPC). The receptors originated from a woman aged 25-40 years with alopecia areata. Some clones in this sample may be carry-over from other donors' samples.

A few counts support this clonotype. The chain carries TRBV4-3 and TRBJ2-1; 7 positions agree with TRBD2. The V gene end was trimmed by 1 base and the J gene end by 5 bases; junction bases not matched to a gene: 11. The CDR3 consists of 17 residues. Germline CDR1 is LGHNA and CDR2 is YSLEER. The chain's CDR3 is CASSQGVAGVRNNEQFF. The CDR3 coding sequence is TGCGCCAGCAGCCAAGGGGTTGCGGGAGTGAGGAACAATGAGCAGTTCTTC.

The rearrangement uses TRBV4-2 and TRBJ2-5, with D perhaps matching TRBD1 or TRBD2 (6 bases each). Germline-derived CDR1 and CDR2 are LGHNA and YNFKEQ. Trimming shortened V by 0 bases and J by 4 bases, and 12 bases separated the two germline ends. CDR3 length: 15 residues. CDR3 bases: TGTGCCAGCAGCCAAGACGGGGGCAGGATAGAGACCCAGTACTTC. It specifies CASSQDGGRIETQYF.